What follows are 8 T cell receptor beta chains derived from one specimen sequenced in a study of cytomegalovirus exposure and HLA in healthy donors. The PCR employed 60 Vbeta primers together with 13 Jbeta primers. Method: immunoSEQ multiplex PCR; TCRdb's copy keeps in-frame clones and lacks some. This sample's table has about 62,000 clones. The sample taken for sequencing was PBMCs. Source of these receptors: a man between 25 and 39 years old in good health and CMV-seropositive.

This chain uses TRBV5-1 with TRBJ1-6; TRBD1 matches 8 bases. The CDR3 covers 15 residues. Germline V gene lookup returns CDR1 SGHRS and CDR2 YFSETQ. With V trimmed by 3 bases and J by 4 bases, 3 bases remained unmatched. The DNA of the CDR3 is TGCGCCAGCAGCTCAGGGGGCGCTTATAATTCACCCCTCCACTTT. Its translation is CASSSGGAYNSPLHF.

As regards this clone: The same CDR3 arises from other DNA sequences in this sample as well. This chain uses TRBV7-9 with TRBJ2-1; the D gene is possibly TRBD1 (6 bases). The V end lost 10 bases, the J end lost 8 bases, and 9 bases lay between the germline ends. Germline CDR1 SEHNR, CDR2 FQNEAQ (reference sequence). This CDR3 comprises 10 residues. CDR3 sequence (DNA): TGTGCCATATACAGGGATGAGCAGTTCTTC. Translated: CAIYRDEQFF.

As regards this clone: Other DNA sequences in the same sample also yield this CDR3. The V gene is TRBV5-1, the J gene TRBJ1-6; the D gene is possibly TRBD1 (5 bases). Germline CDR1 reads SGHRS; CDR2 reads YFSETQ. The CDR3 loop spans 15 amino acids. V dropped 1 base and J dropped 6 bases, with 11 bases sitting between them. CDR3 region: CASSLWQGGNSPLHF. The CDR3 coding sequence is TGCGCCAGCAGCTTGTGGCAGGGAGGTAATTCACCCCTCCACTTT.

The gene calls are TRBV4-2 and TRBJ2-5, with TRBD2 matching 11 bases. Germline CDR1 reads LGHNA; CDR2 reads YNFKEQ. Germline trimming cut 1 base from V and 1 base from J; bases unmatched to any gene: 5. CDR3 size: 17 residues. The CDR3, as DNA: TGTGCCAGCAGCCAAGCCGGGACTAGCGGAAGCCAAGAGACCCAGTACTTC. This encodes CASSQAGTSGSQETQYF.

The V call is TRBV19, the J call TRBJ2-2; 9 bases line up with TRBD1. The ends lost 5 bases at V and 5 bases at J; junction bases unmatched: 9. Germline V gene lookup returns CDR1 LNHDA and CDR2 SQIVND (reference sequence). The CDR3 extends over 16 amino acids. DNA of the CDR3: TGTGCCAGTAGTGTAACAGGGGGCGCTGGGACCGGGGAGCTGTTTTTT. It encodes CASSVTGGAGTGELFF.

The CDR3 is CASSTGTRTRETQYF. CDR3 bases: TGTGCCAGTAGTACGGGTACTCGCACACGAGAGACCCAGTACTTC. V and J are TRBV19 and TRBJ2-5; D gene uncertain. The CDR3 covers 15 residues. The germline gives CDR1 LNHDA, CDR2 SQIVND (reference sequence). V shed 4 bases and J shed 4 bases, with 16 bases lying between them.

J is TRBJ2-7 and V is TRBV5-6; possible D gene TRBD1, 5 bases. V was pared by 1 base and J by 3 bases, with 11 bases between. Germline V gene sequence: CDR1 SGHDT, CDR2 YYEEEE. The CDR3 has 14 amino acids. The DNA for the CDR3 is TGTGCCAGCAGCTTGAGCAGGGCGGTCTACGAGCAGTACTTC. It codes for CASSLSRAVYEQYF.

This sequence joins TRBV5-1 and TRBJ2-7, with TRBD2 matching over 13 bases. After removal of 3 bases from V and 4 bases from J, the junction contained 1 base not matched to a gene. The CDR3 is 14 amino acids. Per germline, CDR1 SGHRS and CDR2 YFSETQ. CDR3 loop: CASSWTSGSYEQYF. CDR3 nucleotide sequence: TGCGCCAGCAGCTGGACTAGCGGGAGTTACGAGCAGTACTTC.